This T cell receptor (beta chain) originates from a study of blood T cells in healthy people across ages. Trimming left V 7 bases short and J 1 base short, with 14 bases between. Germline values: CDR1 LNHNV, CDR2 YYDKDF (reference sequence). This CDR3 is 15 amino acids long. For the second PCR, which ran for roughly 6 to 12 cycles, a sample-barcoded 5' primer and a J-beta primer mix were used. From the 5' RACE reads, TCRdb called clonotypes with MiXCR, one entry per CDR3 protein. This sample has some 1.4 million distinct CDR3 sequences, with around two fifths found just once. This clonotype has more than one count but fewer than ten.

This TCR was recovered from a woman between 18 and 29 years old in good health. The V call is TRBV15, the J call TRBJ2-1, with D unclear. Sequenced: blood. The DNA of the CDR3 is TGTGCCACCACAAAAGGAGTTTGGTCCTACAATGAGCAGTTCTTC. Residues: CATTKGVWSYNEQFF.